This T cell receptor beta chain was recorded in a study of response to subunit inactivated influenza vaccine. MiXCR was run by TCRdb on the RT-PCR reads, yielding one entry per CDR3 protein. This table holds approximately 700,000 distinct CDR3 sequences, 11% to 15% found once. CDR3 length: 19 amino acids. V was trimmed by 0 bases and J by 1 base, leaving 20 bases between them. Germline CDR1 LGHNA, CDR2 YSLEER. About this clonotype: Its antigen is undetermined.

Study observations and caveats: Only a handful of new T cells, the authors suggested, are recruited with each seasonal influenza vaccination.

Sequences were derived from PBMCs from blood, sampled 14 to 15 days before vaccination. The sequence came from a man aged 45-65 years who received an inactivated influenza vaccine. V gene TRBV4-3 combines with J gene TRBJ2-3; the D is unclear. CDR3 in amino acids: CASSQDNPEISLGTDTQYF. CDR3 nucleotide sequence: TGCGCCAGCAGCCAAGATAACCCAGAGATCAGCCTAGGCACAGATACGCAGTATTTT.